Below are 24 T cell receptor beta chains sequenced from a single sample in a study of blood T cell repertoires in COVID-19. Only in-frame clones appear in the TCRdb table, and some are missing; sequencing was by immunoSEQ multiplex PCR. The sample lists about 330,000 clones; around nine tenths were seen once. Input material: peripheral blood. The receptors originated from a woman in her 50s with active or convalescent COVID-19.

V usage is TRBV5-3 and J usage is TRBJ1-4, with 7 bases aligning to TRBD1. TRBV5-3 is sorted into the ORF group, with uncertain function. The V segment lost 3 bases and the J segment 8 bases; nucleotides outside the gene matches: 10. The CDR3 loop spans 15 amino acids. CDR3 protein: CARSSGTAFNEKLFF. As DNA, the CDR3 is TGTGCCAGAAGCTCCGGGACAGCCTTTAACGAAAAACTGTTTTTT.

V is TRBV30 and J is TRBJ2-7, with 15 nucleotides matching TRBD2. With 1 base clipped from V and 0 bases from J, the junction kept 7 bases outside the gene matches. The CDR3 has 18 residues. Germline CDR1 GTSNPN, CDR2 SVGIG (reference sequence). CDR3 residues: CAWSAAGTSGRSSYEQYF. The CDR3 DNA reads TGTGCCTGGAGTGCAGCCGGGACTAGCGGGAGGTCCTCCTACGAGCAGTACTTC.

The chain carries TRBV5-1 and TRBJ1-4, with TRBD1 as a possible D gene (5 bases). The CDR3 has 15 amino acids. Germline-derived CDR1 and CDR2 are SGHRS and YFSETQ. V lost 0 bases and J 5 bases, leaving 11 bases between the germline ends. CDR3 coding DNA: TGCGCCAGCAGCTTGGGGACAACGGAAAATGAAAAACTGTTTTTT. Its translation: CASSLGTTENEKLFF. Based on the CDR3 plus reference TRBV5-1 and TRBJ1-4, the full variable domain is KAGVTQTPRYLIKTRGQQVTLSCSPISGHRSVSWYQQTPGQGLQFLFEYFSETQRNKGNFPGRFSGRQFSNSRSEMNVSTLELGDSALYLCASSLGTTENEKLFFGSGTQLSVL.

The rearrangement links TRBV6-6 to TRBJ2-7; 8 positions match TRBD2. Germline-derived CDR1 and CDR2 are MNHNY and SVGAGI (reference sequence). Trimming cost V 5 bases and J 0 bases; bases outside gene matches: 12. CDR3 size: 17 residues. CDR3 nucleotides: TGTGCCAGCAGTCCACCCCGCGGTAGCGGGGTCTCCTACGAGCAGTACTTC. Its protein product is CASSPPRGSGVSYEQYF.

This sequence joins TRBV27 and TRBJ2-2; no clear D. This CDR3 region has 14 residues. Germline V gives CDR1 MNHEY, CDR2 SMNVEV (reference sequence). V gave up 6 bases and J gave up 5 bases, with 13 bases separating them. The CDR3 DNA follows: TGTGCCAGCAGCCTCAACCTAGGTACCGGGGAGCTGTTTTTT. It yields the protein CASSLNLGTGELFF.

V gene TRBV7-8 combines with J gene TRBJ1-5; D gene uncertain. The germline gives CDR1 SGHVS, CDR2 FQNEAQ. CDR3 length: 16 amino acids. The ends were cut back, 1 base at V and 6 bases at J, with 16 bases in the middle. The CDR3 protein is CASSLGGPSRAQPQHF. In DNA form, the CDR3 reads TGTGCCAGCAGCTTAGGAGGTCCCTCGAGGGCTCAGCCCCAGCATTTT. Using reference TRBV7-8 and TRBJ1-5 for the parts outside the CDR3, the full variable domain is GAGVSQSPRYKVAKRGQDVALRCDPISGHVSLFWYQQALGQGPEFLTYFQNEAQLDKSGLPSDRFFAERPEGSVSTLKIQRTQQEDSAVYLCASSLGGPSRAQPQHFGDGTRLSIL.

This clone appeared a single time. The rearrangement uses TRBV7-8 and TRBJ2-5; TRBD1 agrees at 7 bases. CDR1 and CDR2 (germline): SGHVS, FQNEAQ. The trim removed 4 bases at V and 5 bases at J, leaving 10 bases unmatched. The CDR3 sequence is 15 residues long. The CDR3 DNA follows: TGTGCCAGCAGCTCATGGGACAGCCCCAGCGAGACCCAGTACTTC. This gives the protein CASSSWDSPSETQYF.

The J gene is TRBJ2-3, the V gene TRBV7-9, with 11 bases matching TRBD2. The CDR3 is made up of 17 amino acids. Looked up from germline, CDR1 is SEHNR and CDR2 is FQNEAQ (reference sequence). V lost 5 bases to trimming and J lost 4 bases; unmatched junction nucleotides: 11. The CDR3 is CASSPGGELAGADTQYF. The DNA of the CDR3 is TGTGCCAGCAGCCCTGGCGGGGAACTAGCGGGAGCAGATACGCAGTATTTT.

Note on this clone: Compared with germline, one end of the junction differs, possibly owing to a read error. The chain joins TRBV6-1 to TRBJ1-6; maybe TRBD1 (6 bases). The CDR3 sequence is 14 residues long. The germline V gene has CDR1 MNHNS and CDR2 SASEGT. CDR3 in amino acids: CASSEGQYNSPLHF. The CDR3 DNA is TGTGCCAGCAGCGAAGGACAGTATAATTCACCCCTCCACTTT.

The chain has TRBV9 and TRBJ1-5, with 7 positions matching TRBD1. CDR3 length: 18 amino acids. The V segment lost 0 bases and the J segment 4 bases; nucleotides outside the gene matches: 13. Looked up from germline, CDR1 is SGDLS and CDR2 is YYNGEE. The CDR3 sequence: CASSVGRGRRLWNQPQHF. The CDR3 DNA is TGTGCCAGCAGCGTAGGGAGGGGGCGGCGTTTGTGGAATCAGCCCCAGCATTTT.

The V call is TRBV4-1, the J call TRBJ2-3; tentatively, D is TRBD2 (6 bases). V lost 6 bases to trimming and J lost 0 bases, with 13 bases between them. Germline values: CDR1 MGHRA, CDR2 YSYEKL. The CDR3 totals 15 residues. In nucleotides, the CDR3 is TGCGCCAGCAGTCCGGAGGGATCTAGCACAGATACGCAGTATTTT. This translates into CASSPEGSSTDTQYF.

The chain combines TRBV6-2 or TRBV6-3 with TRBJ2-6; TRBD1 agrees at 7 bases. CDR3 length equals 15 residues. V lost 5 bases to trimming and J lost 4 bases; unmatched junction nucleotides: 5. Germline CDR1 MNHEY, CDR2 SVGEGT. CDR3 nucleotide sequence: TGTGCCAGCAGTCCGACAGGGTCCGGGGCCAACGTCCTGACTTTC. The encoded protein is CASSPTGSGANVLTF.

The CDR3 DNA is TGTGCCAGCGTGAGACAGGGAATCTCCTACGAGCAGTACTTC. Protein sequence: CASVRQGISYEQYF. The chain joins TRBV2 to TRBJ2-7; 7 nucleotides line up with TRBD1. Germline CDR1 is SNHLY and CDR2 is FYNNEI. The V and J ends lost 8 bases and 0 bases, in that order; junction bases with no gene match: 7. This CDR3 is built from 14 residues.

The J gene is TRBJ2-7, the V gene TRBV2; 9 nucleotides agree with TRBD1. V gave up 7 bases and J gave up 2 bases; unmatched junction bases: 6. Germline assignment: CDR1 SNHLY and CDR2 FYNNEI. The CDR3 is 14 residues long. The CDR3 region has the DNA TGTGCCAGCAAAACCGGGACAGGGCCCTACGAGCAGTACTTC. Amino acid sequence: CASKTGTGPYEQYF.

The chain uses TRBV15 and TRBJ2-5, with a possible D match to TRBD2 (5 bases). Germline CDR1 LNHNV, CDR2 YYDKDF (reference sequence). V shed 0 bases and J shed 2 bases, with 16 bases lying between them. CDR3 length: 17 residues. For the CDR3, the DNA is TGTGCCACCAGCAGAGATTTTAATGCGGGTGGGCAAGAGACCCAGTACTTC. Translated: CATSRDFNAGGQETQYF.

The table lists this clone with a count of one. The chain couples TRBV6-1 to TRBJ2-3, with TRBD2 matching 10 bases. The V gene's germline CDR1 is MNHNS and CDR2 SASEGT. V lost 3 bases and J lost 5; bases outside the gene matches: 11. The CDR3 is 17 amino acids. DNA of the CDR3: TGTGCCAGCAGTGATTACAGCGGGAGGGCCATCTTAGATACGCAGTATTTT. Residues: CASSDYSGRAILDTQYF.

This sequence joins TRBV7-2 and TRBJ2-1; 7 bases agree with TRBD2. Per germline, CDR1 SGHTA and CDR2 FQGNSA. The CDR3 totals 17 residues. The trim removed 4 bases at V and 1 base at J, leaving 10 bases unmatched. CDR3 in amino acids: CASSSTVGLVSYNEQFF. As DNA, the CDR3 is TGTGCCAGCAGCTCCACTGTTGGACTAGTATCCTACAATGAGCAGTTCTTC.

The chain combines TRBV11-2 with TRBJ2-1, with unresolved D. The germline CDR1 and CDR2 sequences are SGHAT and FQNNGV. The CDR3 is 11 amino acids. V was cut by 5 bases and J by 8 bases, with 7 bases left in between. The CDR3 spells CASSVYDEQFF. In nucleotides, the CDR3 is TGTGCCAGCAGCGTTTATGATGAGCAGTTCTTC.

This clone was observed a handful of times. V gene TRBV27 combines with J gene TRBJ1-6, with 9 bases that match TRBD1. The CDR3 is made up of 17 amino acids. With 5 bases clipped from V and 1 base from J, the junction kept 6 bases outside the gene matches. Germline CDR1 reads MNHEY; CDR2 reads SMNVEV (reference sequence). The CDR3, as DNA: TGTGCCAGCAGTCTTGACGGGACAGGGTCCTATAATTCACCCCTCCACTTT. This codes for CASSLDGTGSYNSPLHF.

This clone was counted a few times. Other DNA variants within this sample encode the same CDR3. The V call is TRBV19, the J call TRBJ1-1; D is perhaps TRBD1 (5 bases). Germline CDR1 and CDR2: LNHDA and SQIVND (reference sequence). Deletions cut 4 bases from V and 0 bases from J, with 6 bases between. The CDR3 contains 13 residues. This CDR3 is CASSTTVNTEAFF. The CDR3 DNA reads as TGTGCCAGTAGTACGACAGTGAACACTGAAGCTTTCTTT.

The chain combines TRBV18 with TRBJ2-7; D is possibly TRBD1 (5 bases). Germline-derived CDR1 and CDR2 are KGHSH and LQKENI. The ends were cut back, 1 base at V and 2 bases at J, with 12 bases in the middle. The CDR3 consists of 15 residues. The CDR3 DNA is TGTGCCAGCTCACCACTGATGGGCAGGGCCTACGAGCAGTACTTC. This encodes CASSPLMGRAYEQYF.

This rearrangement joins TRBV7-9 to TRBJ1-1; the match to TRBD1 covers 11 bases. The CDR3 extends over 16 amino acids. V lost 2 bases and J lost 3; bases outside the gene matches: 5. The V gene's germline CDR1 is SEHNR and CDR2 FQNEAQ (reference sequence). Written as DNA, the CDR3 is TGTGCCAGCAGCTTACGCCCGGGACAGGGGGACACTGAAGCTTTCTTT. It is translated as CASSLRPGQGDTEAFF.

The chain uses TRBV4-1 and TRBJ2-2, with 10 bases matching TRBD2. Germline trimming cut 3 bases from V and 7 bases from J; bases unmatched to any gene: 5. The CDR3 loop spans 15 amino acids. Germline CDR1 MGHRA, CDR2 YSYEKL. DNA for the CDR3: TGCGCCAGCAGCCAGCTAGCGGGGGCCGGCGGGGAGCTGTTTTTT. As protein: CASSQLAGAGGELFF.

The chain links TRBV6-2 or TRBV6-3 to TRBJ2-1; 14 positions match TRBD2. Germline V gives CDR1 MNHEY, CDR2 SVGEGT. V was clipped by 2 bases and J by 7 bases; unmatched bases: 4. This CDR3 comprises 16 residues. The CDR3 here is CASSYRLAGGPNEQFF. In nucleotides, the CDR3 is TGTGCCAGCAGTTACCGACTAGCGGGAGGGCCGAATGAGCAGTTCTTC.